This TCR beta chain stems from a study of T cells after yellow fever vaccination. Study observations and caveats: The booster saw the reappearance of most primary-vaccination clones (approximately 97% CD4, 80% to 90% CD8).

Conversion of TCR transcripts into cDNA relied on 5'RACE template switching, which added a universal primer site and UMIs. From the 5' RACE reads, TCRdb called clonotypes with MiXCR, one entry per CDR3 protein. The table lists about 340,000 distinct CDR3 sequences, about 12% of them singletons, with approximately 3.4% in the top ten. With 7 bases removed from V and 10 bases from J, the gap between germline ends came to 16 bases. This CDR3 comprises 11 residues. Per the germline V gene, CDR1 is SQVTM and CDR2 is ANQGSEA. This clonotype was recorded a few times. The target antigen is unknown. J is TRBJ1-1 and V is TRBV29-1, with D possibly matching TRBD1 (5 bases). This sequence was found in a man aged 18-30 years who received the YFV17D yellow fever vaccine. Source: CD4+ T cells sorted from PBMCs, taken 15 days after the yellow fever booster vaccination. The CDR3 sequence: CSADKGRAAFF. Here the CDR3 DNA reads TGCAGCGCGGACAAGGGTCGGGCAGCTTTCTTT.